This TCR beta chain was retrieved from a study of blood T cell repertoires in COVID-19. Per the original methods: The assay estimated nucleated cells by amplifying reference gene primers. Some clones are missing from TCRdb's copy, which holds only in-frame ones; the method was immunoSEQ multiplex PCR. For V, J and clone size, that table is used; D and trimming come from the DNA. In the table there are about 180,000 clones, approximately 87% of which are singletons. Germline loops: CDR1 MNHEY, CDR2 SMNVEV (reference sequence). The germline V and J ends were trimmed by 2 bases and 9 bases, with 17 bases remaining between them. CDR3 length: 15 amino acids.

This chain joins TRBV27 and TRBJ1-5; D is perhaps TRBD1 (6 bases). The sample consisted of peripheral blood. The sequence was collected from a man in his forties with active or convalescent COVID-19. The CDR3 loop reads CASSLGGRGFGPQHF. CDR3 coding DNA: TGTGCCAGCAGTTTAGGCGGGAGGGGGTTTGGGCCCCAGCATTTT.